The T cell receptor (beta chain) described here comes from a study of T cell repertoires in cytomegalovirus infection. About the research overall: Indications of both CMV infection and matching HLA type were provided by public TCR beta signatures. Regarding the study as a whole: There were HLA-C-restricted CMV-specific TCR beta clonotypes dominating the ex vivo response.

With regard to this clonotype: The antigen is unknown.

TCRdb processed the reads anew with MiXCR; each CDR3 protein has one entry. The sample has roughly 120,000 distinct CDR3 sequences; around 10% are singletons. Sequenced input: PBMCs, sequenced either directly or after in vitro stimulation (not recorded which). The origin of this receptor is a human donor in good health (CMV status not recorded). Some clones in this sample may be carry-over from other donors' samples.

The CDR3 bases are TGTGCCAGCAGAAGCCGATTCCTCTATGGCTACACCTTC. Protein sequence: CASRSRFLYGYTF. This rearrangement joins TRBV6-2 or TRBV6-3 to TRBJ1-2; D unresolved. CDR1 and CDR2 (germline): MNHEY, SVGEGT. Trimming cost V 6 bases and J 4 bases, with 12 bases left between them. The CDR3 contains 13 residues.